The 9 T cell receptor beta chains given below trace back to one sample, sequenced in a study of radiation and T cells in renal cell carcinoma. The assay was immunoSEQ multiplex PCR, and TCRdb's table has in-frame clones only and misses some. Altogether about 140,000 clones are present, around 78% being singletons, with the ten largest covering 20% to 25%. The time point is: baseline pretreatment blood. Documented treatment: 15 Gy SBRT to primary tumor, nephrectomy 4 weeks later. Sequencing used blood, obtained from a patient whose treatment included radiotherapy and nephrectomy. Receptors were obtained from a woman in her forties or fifties with renal cell carcinoma.

The V call is TRBV5-4, the J call TRBJ2-1, with 8 bases aligning to TRBD1. Germline V gene data show CDR1 as SGHNT and CDR2 as YYREEE (reference sequence). V was clipped by 2 bases and J by 9 bases; unmatched bases: 7. The CDR3 runs to 14 residues. The CDR3 loop reads CASSLRGQGREQFF. The CDR3 DNA reads as TGTGCCAGCAGCTTACGAGGACAGGGCCGTGAGCAGTTCTTC.

The genes are TRBV9 and TRBJ1-6; no reliable D call. There are 14 residues in the CDR3. Germline values: CDR1 SGDLS, CDR2 YYNGEE. The V end lost 3 bases, the J end lost 8 bases, and 12 bases lay between the germline ends. The CDR3 here is CASSARAADSPLHF. The CDR3 DNA follows: TGTGCCAGCAGCGCCCGGGCGGCGGATTCACCCCTCCACTTT.

This chain joins TRBV4-1 and TRBJ1-2; maybe TRBD1 (6 bases). Germline V gene data show CDR1 as MGHRA and CDR2 as YSYEKL. CDR3 length equals 14 residues. V lost 7 bases, J lost 4 bases, and 16 bases lay in between. The CDR3 bases are TGCGCCAGCAACGACCTCACAGGGAGCTATGGCTACACCTTC. It translates to CASNDLTGSYGYTF.

The chain is built from TRBV6-1 and TRBJ2-7; a weak D match, TRBD1 (6 bases). Germline CDR1 and CDR2: MNHNS and SASEGT. The CDR3 spans 14 residues. The V gene lost 4 bases and the J gene lost 6 bases, with 16 bases spanning the gap. The CDR3 spells CASSGGTSGSEQYF. CDR3 DNA: TGTGCCAGCAGTGGTGGGACATCGGGTTCCGAGCAGTACTTC.

This chain uses TRBV9 with TRBJ2-7; 10 bases align to TRBD2. The CDR3 has 16 residues. The V gene's germline CDR1 is SGDLS and CDR2 YYNGEE. Trimming cost V 0 bases and J 3 bases; bases outside gene matches: 6. CDR3 sequence reads: CASSVGRLAGVYEQYF. For the CDR3, the DNA is TGTGCCAGCAGCGTAGGAAGGCTAGCGGGGGTCTACGAGCAGTACTTC.

The gene calls are TRBV7-9 and TRBJ1-2; weak D call: TRBD1 (5 bases). Germline loops: CDR1 SEHNR, CDR2 FQNEAQ (reference sequence). This CDR3 has 14 residues. V lost 3 bases to trimming and J lost 2 bases, with 10 bases between them. CDR3 DNA: TGTGCCAGCAGCTTTCAGGGAGGCAACTATGGCTACACCTTC. Translated, it gives CASSFQGGNYGYTF. The full variable domain, in which reference TRBV7-9 and TRBJ1-2 provide the parts outside the CDR3, is DTGVSQNPRHKITKRGQNVTFRCDPISEHNRLYWYRQTLGQGPEFLTYFQNEAQLEKSRLLSDRFSAERPKGSFSTLEIQRTEQGDSAMYLCASSFQGGNYGYTFGSGTRLTVV.

The rearrangement links TRBV12-5 to TRBJ1-1, with 11 bases that match TRBD1. Germline lookup yields CDR1 LGHNT and CDR2 FRNRAP. With V trimmed by 3 bases and J by 7 bases, 4 bases remained unmatched. The CDR3 is 14 residues long. The DNA of the CDR3 is TGTGCTAGTGGTTTTCAAGGGACAGGGGGTGAAGCTTTCTTT. This translates into CASGFQGTGGEAFF. Filled out from reference TRBV12-5 and TRBJ1-1, the complete variable domain reads DARVTQTPRHKVTEMGQEVTMRCQPILGHNTVFWYRQTMMQGLELLAYFRNRAPLDDSGMPKDRFSAEMPDATLATLKIQPSEPRDSAVYFCASGFQGTGGEAFFGQGTRLTVV.

The genes are TRBV6-5 and TRBJ2-7; 7 bases are a match to TRBD1. The V gene end was trimmed by 6 bases and the J gene end by 0 bases; junction bases not matched to a gene: 5. Germline values: CDR1 MNHEY, CDR2 SVGAGI. This CDR3 is built from 14 residues. CDR3 coding DNA: TGTGCCAGCAGGAGACAGGGTAGCTCCTACGAGCAGTACTTC. Its translation: CASRRQGSSYEQYF.

This chain links TRBV29-1 with TRBJ2-5; TRBD1 agrees at 9 bases. CDR3 size: 13 residues. Unmatched junction bases numbered 6, after V lost 6 bases and J lost 4 bases. The germline gives CDR1 SQVTM, CDR2 ANQGSEA. The CDR3 sequence: CSVAQGAGETQYF. Written as DNA, the CDR3 is TGCAGCGTAGCACAGGGGGCTGGAGAGACCCAGTACTTC.